The 21 T cell receptor beta chains below were found in one sample sequenced in a study of OX40 agonist ivuxolimab in advanced cancers. Using immunoSEQ multiplex PCR, the repertoire was profiled, and TCRdb retains in-frame clones only, with some absent. The sample lists 35,000 or so clones, roughly 80% occurring once. The material was CD4+ or CD8+ T cells sorted from blood, obtained in a trial of the OX40 agonist ivuxolimab. These receptors were collected from an adult with an advanced solid tumor such as melanoma, head and neck, liver or kidney cancer.

The gene calls are TRBV18 and TRBJ2-5; D is unclear. CDR1 is KGHSH and CDR2 is LQKENI in the germline V gene. Trimming shortened V by 2 bases and J by 5 bases, and 6 bases separated the two germline ends. CDR3 length: 12 residues. This CDR3 reads CASSPSRETQYF. CDR3 DNA sequence: TGTGCCAGCTCACCATCTAGGGAGACCCAGTACTTC.

The chain recombines TRBV29-1 with TRBJ2-6; weak D call: TRBD1 (6 bases). The CDR3 totals 21 residues. V shed 0 bases and J shed 0 bases, with 24 bases lying between them. CDR1 and CDR2 from the germline V gene are SQVTM and ANQGSEA. CDR3 sequence: CSVEDPSGSDRTHSGANVLTF. CDR3 bases: TGCAGCGTTGAAGATCCTTCCGGGTCAGACAGGACACACTCTGGGGCCAACGTCCTGACTTTC.

This clone came up a few times. The gene calls are TRBV18 and TRBJ1-3, with TRBD1 as a possible D gene (5 bases). Germline assignment: CDR1 KGHSH and CDR2 LQKENI. The CDR3 loop spans 14 amino acids. V was cut by 3 bases and J by 1 base, with 7 bases left in between. This CDR3 reads CASSPGGSGNTIYF. Here the CDR3 DNA reads TGTGCCAGCTCACCGGGGGGGTCTGGAAACACCATATATTTT. The full variable domain, with the rest looked up from reference TRBV18 and TRBJ1-3, is NAGVMQNPRHLVRRRGQEARLRCSPMKGHSHVYWYRQLPEEGLKFMVYLQKENIIDESGMPKERFSAEFPKEGPSILRIQQVVRGDSAAYFCASSPGGSGNTIYFGEGSWLTVV.

The chain joins TRBV27 to TRBJ2-3; no clear D. Germline CDR1 reads MNHEY; CDR2 reads SMNVEV (reference sequence). V lost 7 bases and J 6 bases, leaving 26 bases between the germline ends. The CDR3 loop spans 17 amino acids. In nucleotides, the CDR3 is TGTGCCAGCAAAACCGGGCGTCGTGGAAGAAATGCCGATACGCAGTATTTT. Amino acid sequence: CASKTGRRGRNADTQYF.

The V gene is TRBV10-3, the J gene TRBJ1-1; TRBD1 is a possible D gene (5 bases). This CDR3 spans 12 amino acids. V was pared by 4 bases and J by 5 bases, with 8 bases between. Germline CDR1 is ENHRY and CDR2 is SYGVKD. The chain's CDR3 is CAISGGRTEAFF. Here the CDR3 DNA reads TGTGCCATCAGTGGGGGGAGAACTGAAGCTTTCTTT.

This clone was picked up a small number of times. V usage is TRBV5-5 and J usage is TRBJ2-2; D call uncertain. V lost 3 bases and J 7 bases, leaving 10 bases between the germline ends. The CDR3 extends over 13 amino acids. Per the germline V gene, CDR1 is SGHKS and CDR2 is YYEKEE (reference sequence). The CDR3 region is CASSSDLDGELFF. Here the CDR3 DNA reads TGTGCCAGCAGCTCGGACCTCGACGGGGAGCTGTTTTTT. Using reference TRBV5-5 and TRBJ2-2 for the parts outside the CDR3, the full variable domain is DAGVTQSPTHLIKTRGQQVTLRCSPISGHKSVSWYQQVLGQGPQFIFQYYEKEERGRGNFPDRFSARQFPNYSSELNVNALLLGDSALYLCASSSDLDGELFFGEGSRLTVL.

The chain employs TRBV7-9 and TRBJ2-3; no clear D. From germline, CDR1 is SEHNR and CDR2 FQNEAQ (reference sequence). V gave up 0 bases and J gave up 5 bases, with 15 bases separating them. This CDR3 comprises 16 residues. CDR3 amino acids: CASSLADFPSVDTQYF. CDR3 nucleotides: TGTGCCAGCAGCTTAGCTGATTTCCCTTCGGTAGATACGCAGTATTTT.

This chain connects TRBV6-6 to TRBJ2-5, with a possible D match to TRBD1 (6 bases). CDR3 length: 16 residues. Between the trimmed V and J ends, which lost 6 bases and 5 bases, there was a span of 22 bases. CDR1 is MNHNY, CDR2 SVGAGI, per germline (reference sequence). CDR3 in amino acids: CASRQQGRRPGETQYF. CDR3 bases: TGTGCCAGCAGGCAACAGGGTCGAAGGCCTGGGGAGACCCAGTACTTC.

This clone was picked up a small number of times. The rearrangement joins TRBV7-9 to TRBJ2-1; D unresolved. The V gene lost 6 bases and the J gene lost 0 bases, with 18 bases spanning the gap. The CDR3 runs to 17 residues. Germline V gene sequence: CDR1 SEHNR, CDR2 FQNEAQ (reference sequence). DNA for the CDR3: TGTGCCAGCAGGAGTAAAGGCGGCTCGAGCTCCTACAATGAGCAGTTCTTC. Protein product: CASRSKGGSSSYNEQFF. Supplemented by reference TRBV7-9 and TRBJ2-1, the full variable domain reads DTGVSQNPRHKITKRGQNVTFRCDPISEHNRLYWYRQTLGQGPEFLTYFQNEAQLEKSRLLSDRFSAERPKGSFSTLEIQRTEQGDSAMYLCASRSKGGSSSYNEQFFGPGTRLTVL.

The V gene is TRBV7-2, the J gene TRBJ2-7; TRBD2 aligns across 11 bases. The V gene's germline CDR1 is SGHTA and CDR2 FQGNSA. Losses at the gene ends were 5 bases for V and 5 bases for J; bases not matched to a gene: 5. This CDR3 spans 14 amino acids. This chain's CDR3 is CASSVGLADDEQYF. CDR3 nucleotides: TGTGCCAGCAGCGTGGGACTAGCGGACGACGAGCAGTACTTC.

This clone was seen only once. V is TRBV5-1 and J is TRBJ2-1; 11 nucleotides align to TRBD2. Germline CDR1 reads SGHRS; CDR2 reads YFSETQ. V trimming: 3 bases; J trimming: 4 bases; junction bases outside the gene matches: 12. The CDR3 sequence is 18 residues long. The CDR3 loop is CASSSFGSGLAVYNEQFF. The CDR3 region has the DNA TGCGCCAGCAGCTCATTTGGGTCGGGACTAGCGGTTTACAATGAGCAGTTCTTC.

The chain combines TRBV5-6 with TRBJ1-2; maybe TRBD1 (5 bases). CDR3 length equals 16 residues. Germline values: CDR1 SGHDT, CDR2 YYEEEE. The V gene lost 4 bases and the J gene lost 0 bases, with 16 bases spanning the gap. This CDR3 is CASSPPGDLANYGYTF. CDR3 bases: TGTGCCAGCAGCCCACCCGGGGACTTGGCTAACTATGGCTACACCTTC.

The genes are TRBV9 and TRBJ2-2; TRBD2 matches 10 bases. The CDR3 runs to 14 residues. The germline V gene has CDR1 SGDLS and CDR2 YYNGEE. Trimming took 7 bases from V and 8 from J; bases not matched to a gene: 8. The CDR3: CASSFPSGGGELFF. The CDR3 DNA is TGTGCCAGCTCGTTCCCTAGCGGGGGAGGGGAGCTGTTTTTT.

The rearrangement uses TRBV19 and TRBJ1-1, with D unresolved. CDR1 and CDR2 from the germline V gene are LNHDA and SQIVND (reference sequence). V was pared by 5 bases and J by 6 bases, with 16 bases between. This CDR3 comprises 14 residues. The CDR3: CASSALNRGAEAFF. DNA of the CDR3: TGTGCCAGTAGTGCCCTCAACCGGGGAGCTGAAGCTTTCTTT.

This clone has a handful of counts. This chain uses TRBV4-1 with TRBJ2-1, with D unresolved. Between the trimmed V and J ends, which lost 6 bases and 4 bases, there was a span of 16 bases. Germline V gene data show CDR1 as MGHRA and CDR2 as YSYEKL. The CDR3 sequence is 15 residues long. This chain's CDR3 is CASSQSPLLYNEQFF. The CDR3 DNA reads as TGCGCCAGCAGTCAAAGCCCGCTACTATACAATGAGCAGTTCTTC.

The V gene is TRBV4-1, the J gene TRBJ1-2; 8 nucleotides agree with TRBD1. This CDR3 spans 16 amino acids. V trimming: 4 bases; J trimming: 5 bases; junction bases outside the gene matches: 12. CDR1 and CDR2 from the germline V gene are MGHRA and YSYEKL. The CDR3 protein is CASSLTGTGSGYGYTF. CDR3 nucleotide sequence: TGCGCCAGCAGCCTGACCGGGACAGGCTCCGGGTATGGCTACACCTTC.

As to this clone: This CDR3 is also generated by other DNA sequences in the sample. The chain couples TRBV11-2 to TRBJ2-1; D assignment may be TRBD1 or TRBD2 (5 bases each). V lost 4 bases and J lost 6, with 19 bases in between. In germline, CDR1 is SGHAT, CDR2 FQNNGV. The CDR3 covers 16 residues. This CDR3 is CASSSGTSAYGNEQFF. The CDR3 DNA sequence: TGTGCCAGCAGCTCCGGGACCTCCGCGTACGGCAATGAGCAGTTCTTC.

Here the CDR3 DNA reads TGCAGTGCTAGAGCAGAATACGAGCAGTACTTC. Translating gives CSARAEYEQYF. The chain joins TRBV20-1 to TRBJ2-7, with D unclear. This CDR3 contains 11 residues. V was clipped by 1 base and J by 4 bases, with 5 bases between them. CDR1 DFQATT and CDR2 SNEGSKA come from the germline V gene (reference sequence).

In its sample, this clone was seen a few times. The chain is built from TRBV2 and TRBJ1-1; no firm D call. This CDR3 is built from 12 residues. The germline CDR1 and CDR2 sequences are SNHLY and FYNNEI. The V gene lost 8 bases and the J gene lost 1 base, with 8 bases spanning the gap. The CDR3 spells CASGRRNTEAFF. The CDR3 coding sequence is TGTGCCAGCGGAAGGAGGAACACTGAAGCTTTCTTT.

The chain has TRBV5-1 and TRBJ1-2; D unclear. CDR1 and CDR2 (germline): SGHRS, YFSETQ. The CDR3 has 15 amino acids. V lost 0 bases to trimming and J lost 7 bases, with 16 bases between them. Here the CDR3 reads CASSLGVGRMFGYTF. CDR3 sequence (DNA): TGCGCCAGCAGCTTGGGAGTTGGGAGGATGTTTGGCTACACCTTC.

V usage is TRBV5-6 and J usage is TRBJ1-6, with TRBD1 identical over 7 bases. J was trimmed by 9 bases and V by 4 bases; bases with no gene match: 7. In germline, CDR1 is SGHDT, CDR2 YYEEEE. The CDR3 loop spans 14 amino acids. This CDR3 is CASSLGTVSSPLHF. In DNA, the CDR3 is TGTGCCAGCAGCCTGGGGACAGTATCTTCACCCCTCCACTTT.